This record covers a single T cell receptor beta chain. Antigen unknown. This sample stems from a study of T cells in Graves' hyperthyroidism and ophthalmopathy. Study summary: Before treatment of any kind, peripheral blood was taken at initial diagnosis.

V was pared by 6 bases and J by 3 bases, with 9 bases between. The CDR3 has 12 amino acids. Researchers amplified the TCR beta CDR3 regions from RNA transcripts. HTBI primers were employed in a first-round RT-PCR of the TCR CDR3. MiXCR was run by TCRdb on the multiplex PCR reads, yielding one entry per CDR3 protein. The sample shows fewer than 450,000 distinct CDR3 sequences, about 17% of them seen only once. Overall study results and limits: Blood held most thyroid clonotypes expanded above 0.001 frequency.

The chain has TRBV12-3 or TRBV12-4 and TRBJ2-7, with D maybe TRBD1 (5 bases). This receptor was obtained from a woman between 25 and 40 years old with Graves' hyperthyroidism that later progressed to Graves' ophthalmopathy. The specimen sequenced was blood. DNA for the CDR3: TGTGCCAGCAGATCAAGGGGCTACGAGCAGTACTTC. This codes for CASRSRGYEQYF.